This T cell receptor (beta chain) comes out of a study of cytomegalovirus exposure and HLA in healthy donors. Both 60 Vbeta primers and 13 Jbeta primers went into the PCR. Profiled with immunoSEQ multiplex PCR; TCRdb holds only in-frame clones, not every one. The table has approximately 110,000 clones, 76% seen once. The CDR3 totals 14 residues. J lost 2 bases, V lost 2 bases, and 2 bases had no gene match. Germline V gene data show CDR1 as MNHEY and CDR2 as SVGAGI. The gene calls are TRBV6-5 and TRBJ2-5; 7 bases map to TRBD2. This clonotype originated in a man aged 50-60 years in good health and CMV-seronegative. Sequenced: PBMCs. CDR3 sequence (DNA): TGTGCCAGCAGTTACGGGACTACACAAGAGACCCAGTACTTC. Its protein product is CASSYGTTQETQYF.